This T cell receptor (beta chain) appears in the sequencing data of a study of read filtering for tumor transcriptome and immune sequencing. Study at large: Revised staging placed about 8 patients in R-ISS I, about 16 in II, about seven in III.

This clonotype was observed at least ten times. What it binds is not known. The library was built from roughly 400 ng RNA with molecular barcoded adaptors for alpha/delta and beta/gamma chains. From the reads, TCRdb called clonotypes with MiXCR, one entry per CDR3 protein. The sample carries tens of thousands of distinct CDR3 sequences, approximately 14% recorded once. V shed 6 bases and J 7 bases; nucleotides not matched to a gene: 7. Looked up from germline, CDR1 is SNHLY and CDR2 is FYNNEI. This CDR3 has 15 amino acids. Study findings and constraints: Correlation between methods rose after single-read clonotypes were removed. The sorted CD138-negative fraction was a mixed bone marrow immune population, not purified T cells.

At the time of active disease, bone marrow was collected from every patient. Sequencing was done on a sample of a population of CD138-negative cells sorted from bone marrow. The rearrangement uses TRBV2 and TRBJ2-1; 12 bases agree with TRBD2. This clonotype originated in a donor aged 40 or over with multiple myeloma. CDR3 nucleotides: TGTGCCAGCAGGTTGACTAGCGGGAGCCGGAATGAGCAGTTCTTC. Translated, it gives CASRLTSGSRNEQFF.